What follows are 8 T cell receptor beta chains derived from one specimen sequenced in a study of Ad26.COV2.S vaccination and SARS-CoV-2 variants. Produced via immunoSEQ multiplex PCR; TCRdb's table is partial and in-frame only. Among about 350,000 clones listed, around 84% were seen once. Treatment here: some 20 received Ad26.COV2.S at low or high dose, single or two shots; 5 received placebo; per-sample allocation not given. Sampling happened 63 days after the first vaccine or placebo injection. The sequencing used peripheral blood, collected in a trial of Ad26.COV2.S vaccine versus placebo. These receptors all come from a person between 18 and 60 years old who received the Ad26.COV2.S COVID-19 vaccine or a placebo.

V is TRBV18 and J is TRBJ2-3; a weak D match, TRBD1 (5 bases). This CDR3 is built from 15 residues. With 2 bases removed from V and 1 base from J, the gap between germline ends came to 10 bases. Looked up from germline, CDR1 is KGHSH and CDR2 is LQKENI. The CDR3 DNA reads as TGTGCCAGCTCACCAGCCGGCAGGGGCACAGATACGCAGTATTTT. Amino acids: CASSPAGRGTDTQYF.

The chain employs TRBV7-9 and TRBJ2-5; TRBD2 might be the D (5 bases). Trimming shortened V by 2 bases and J by 2 bases, and 9 bases separated the two germline ends. Germline lookup yields CDR1 SEHNR and CDR2 FQNEAQ (reference sequence). This CDR3 has 14 amino acids. Here the CDR3 reads CASSLIRDQETQYF. DNA for the CDR3: TGTGCCAGCAGCTTAATCCGGGATCAAGAGACCCAGTACTTC.

The V and J genes are TRBV5-6 and TRBJ2-1; 8 bases match TRBD1. CDR3 length: 13 amino acids. Germline assignment: CDR1 SGHDT and CDR2 YYEEEE. The J segment lost 6 bases and the V segment lost 4 bases, leaving 3 bases of the junction unmatched. CDR3: CASSIDRGNEQFF. CDR3 coding DNA: TGTGCCAGCAGCATAGACAGGGGCAATGAGCAGTTCTTC.

V gene TRBV27 combines with J gene TRBJ1-5; tentatively, D is TRBD1 (6 bases). CDR3 size: 14 residues. Trimming stripped 4 bases from V and 6 bases from J, with 13 bases between. Germline V gives CDR1 MNHEY, CDR2 SMNVEV (reference sequence). CDR3 sequence reads: CASSSDRWGQPQHF. The CDR3 nucleotides are TGTGCCAGCAGTTCCGACAGGTGGGGTCAGCCCCAGCATTTT.

V is TRBV10-2 and J is TRBJ2-1; TRBD2 matches 8 bases. Looked up from germline, CDR1 is WSHSY and CDR2 is SAAADI. The J segment lost 10 bases and the V segment lost 4 bases, leaving 15 bases of the junction unmatched. The CDR3 spans 16 residues. CDR3 residues: CASSVYSGRIPNEQFF. CDR3 bases: TGCGCCAGCAGTGTTTACAGCGGGAGAATCCCCAACGAGCAGTTCTTC.

J is TRBJ2-1 and V is TRBV9; D possibly corresponds to TRBD2 (5 bases). Germline values: CDR1 SGDLS, CDR2 YYNGEE. The V end lost 3 bases, the J end lost 1 base, and 17 bases lay between the germline ends. The CDR3 has 17 amino acids. The CDR3 sequence is CASSGGLGESSYNEQFF. CDR3 bases: TGTGCCAGCAGCGGGGGTCTGGGAGAGAGTTCCTACAATGAGCAGTTCTTC.

The chain combines TRBV11-2 with TRBJ1-2; TRBD1 aligns across 10 bases. The CDR3 length is 13 residues. Germline CDR1 is SGHAT and CDR2 is FQNNGV. Trimming at V came to 5 bases and at J to 12 bases, leaving 9 bases not matched to a gene. The CDR3 here is CASSPGTGAGNTF. DNA of the CDR3: TGTGCCAGCAGCCCCGGGACAGGGGCAGGGAACACCTTC.

The rearrangement uses TRBV28 and TRBJ2-3; D gene ambiguous. The CDR3 totals 13 residues. Germline CDR1 and CDR2: MDHEN and SYDVKM. Trimming stripped 7 bases from V and 4 bases from J, with 12 bases between. The CDR3 region is CASTPGEPDTQYF. DNA for the CDR3: TGTGCCAGCACCCCTGGAGAGCCAGATACGCAGTATTTT.